This TCR beta chain is drawn from a study of T cell responses to AZD1222 COVID-19 vaccine. Concerning this clone: The antigen is not known.

Study outcomes and limitations: Clonal diversity was possibly underestimated; the donors were predominantly white British and more often female.

The repertoire was sequenced with immunoSEQ multiplex PCR; TCRdb's copy has only in-frame clones and lacks some. Here the sample spans about 120,000 clones, roughly 90% being singletons. V lost 5 bases and J lost 4; bases outside the gene matches: 3. The germline CDR1 and CDR2 sequences are MNHEY and SVGAGI. The CDR3 has 13 residues. The J gene is TRBJ1-2, the V gene TRBV6-5; TRBD1 matches at 8 bases. The receptor was derived from an adult in good health. This specimen consisted of peripheral blood, obtained on day 0 of AZD1222 vaccination. CDR3: CASSLQGAYGYTF. DNA of the CDR3: TGTGCCAGCAGTCTGCAGGGGGCCTATGGCTACACCTTC.